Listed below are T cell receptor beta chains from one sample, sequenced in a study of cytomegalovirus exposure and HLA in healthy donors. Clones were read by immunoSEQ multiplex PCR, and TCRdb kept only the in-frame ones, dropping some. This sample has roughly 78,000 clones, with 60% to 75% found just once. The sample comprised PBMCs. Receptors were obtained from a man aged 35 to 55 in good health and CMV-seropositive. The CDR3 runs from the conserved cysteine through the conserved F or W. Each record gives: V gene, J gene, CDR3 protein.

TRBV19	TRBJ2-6	CASSIAGAGANVLTF
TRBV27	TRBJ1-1	CASSSPGIYTEAFF
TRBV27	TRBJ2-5	CASSPAQTRQETQYF
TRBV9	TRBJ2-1	CASSGGLAGTNEQFF
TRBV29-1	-	CSATSASLPEQYF
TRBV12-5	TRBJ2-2	CASAIGGVAGELFF
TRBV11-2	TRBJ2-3	CASSLGQGILTDTQYF
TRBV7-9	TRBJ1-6	CASSLVGTGRNSPLHF
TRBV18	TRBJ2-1	CASSPRSFDELRYVEQFF
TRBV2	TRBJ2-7	CASSLGTGIKYF
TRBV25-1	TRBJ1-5	CASRGTGDNQPQHF
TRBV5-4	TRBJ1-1	CASSGPGQVNTEAFF
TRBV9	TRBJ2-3	CASSVAEGASTDTQYF
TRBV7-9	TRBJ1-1	CASSLAGDRLTEAFF
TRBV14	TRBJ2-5	CASSQYGGGSSETQYF
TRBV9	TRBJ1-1	CASSVGPDRDEAFF
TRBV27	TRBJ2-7	CASRPTGGVNEQYF
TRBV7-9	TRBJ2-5	CASSQEAGETQYF
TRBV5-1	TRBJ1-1	CASSFRGQGNTEAFF
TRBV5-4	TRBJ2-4	CASSSRTSGGQNIQYF
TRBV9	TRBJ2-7	CASSVGLAGTYGQYF
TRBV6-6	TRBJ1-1	CASSYPTENTEAFF
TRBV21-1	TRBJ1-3	CASSKGAQKSGNTIYF
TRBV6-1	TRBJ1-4	CASISPAPHGVELFF
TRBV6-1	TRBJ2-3	CASSGSPYTDTQYF
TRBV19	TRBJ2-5	CASSINSWTLYQETQYF
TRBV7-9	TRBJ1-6	CASSSDRDNSPLHF
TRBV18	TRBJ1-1	CASLSGYSNTEAFF
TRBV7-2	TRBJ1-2	CASSLHPTRDWGYTF
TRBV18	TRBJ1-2	CASSATGTGMDSIRGYTF
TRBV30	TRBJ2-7	CAWSNTTYYEQYF
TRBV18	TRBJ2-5	CASSPPSGGTRTQYF
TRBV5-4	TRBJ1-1	CASSSVRGVNTEAFF
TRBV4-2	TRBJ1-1	CASSQGVQVSYAEAFF
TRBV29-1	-	CSVRSGQEAYEQYF
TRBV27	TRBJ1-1	CASGQGLMNTEAFF
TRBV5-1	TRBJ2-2	CASSFRTGDTGELFF
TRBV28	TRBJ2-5	CASSETGGTETQYF
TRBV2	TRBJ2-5	CASSGDQGGTQYF
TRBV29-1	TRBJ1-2	CSVEWTGTNYGYTF
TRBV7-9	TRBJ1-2	CASSPGQAFYGYTF
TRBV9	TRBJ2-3	CASSASPLLAGGTDTQYF
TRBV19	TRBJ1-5	CASSNFGQGAEPQHF
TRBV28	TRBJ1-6	CASSPPQDSYNSPLHF
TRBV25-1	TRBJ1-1	CASSEWRSGTEAFF
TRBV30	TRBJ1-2	CAWGQNYGYTF
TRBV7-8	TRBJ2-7	CASSLGPSDSSYEQYF
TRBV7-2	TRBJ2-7	CASSSGPGSYEQYF
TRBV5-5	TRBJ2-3	CASSLGQGAVDTQYF
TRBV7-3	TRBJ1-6	CASSLRPQGYNSPLHF
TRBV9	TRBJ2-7	CASSPSPASQDEQYF
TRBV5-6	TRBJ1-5	CASSYSGTGGNSNQPQHF
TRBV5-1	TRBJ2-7	CASSQRGTSLRDEQYF
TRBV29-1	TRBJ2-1	CSVQRTDYNEQFF
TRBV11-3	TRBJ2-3	CASSLGSSTDTQYF